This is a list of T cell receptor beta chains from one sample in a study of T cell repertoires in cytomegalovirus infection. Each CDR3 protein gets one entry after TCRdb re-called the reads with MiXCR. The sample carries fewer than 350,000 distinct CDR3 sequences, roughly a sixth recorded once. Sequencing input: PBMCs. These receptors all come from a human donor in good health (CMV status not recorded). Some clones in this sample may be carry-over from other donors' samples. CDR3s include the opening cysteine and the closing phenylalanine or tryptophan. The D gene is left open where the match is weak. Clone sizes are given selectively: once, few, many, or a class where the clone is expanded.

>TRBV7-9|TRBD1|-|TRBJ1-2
TGTGCCACCCTTTGGACAGGCGCCGGTTCCGGCTACACCTTC
CATLWTGAGSGYTF
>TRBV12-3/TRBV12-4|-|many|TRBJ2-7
TGTGCCAGCAGTTCTCGGTTCGAGCAGTACTTC
CASSSRFEQYF
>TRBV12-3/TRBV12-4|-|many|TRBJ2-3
TGTGCCAGCAGCCCGGAAAACACAGATACGCAGTATTTT
CASSPENTDTQYF
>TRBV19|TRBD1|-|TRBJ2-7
TGTGCCAGTAGCGGACAGGGTTTAATCGGCGAGCAGTACTTC
CASSGQGLIGEQYF
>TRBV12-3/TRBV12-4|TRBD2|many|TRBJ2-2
TGTGCCAGCAGTTTACTAGCGGGGGATACCGGGGAGCTGTTTTTT
CASSLLAGDTGELFF
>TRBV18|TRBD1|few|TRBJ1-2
TGTGCCAGCTCACCCCTCGGACAGGGGGCCTATGGCTACACCTTC
CASSPLGQGAYGYTF
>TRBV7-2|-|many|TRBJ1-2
TGTGCCAGCAGCTTAGATGTTGGTGGCTACACCTTC
CASSLDVGGYTF
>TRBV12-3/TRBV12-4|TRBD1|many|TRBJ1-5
TGTGCCAGCAGTCCAGGGACAGGGGGCTATCAGCCCCAGCATTTT
CASSPGTGGYQPQHF
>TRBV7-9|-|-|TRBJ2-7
TGTGCCAGCAGCTTAGCGGGCAGGGCCGCCTACGAGCAGTACTTC
CASSLAGRAAYEQYF
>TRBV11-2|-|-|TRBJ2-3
TGTGCCAGCAGCCCTCGGTTGGGGATCGGCACAGATACGCAGTATTTT
CASSPRLGIGTDTQYF
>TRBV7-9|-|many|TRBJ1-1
TGTGCCAGCAGCTCCCAGGCGGCCAGATCGAACACTGAAGCTTTCTTT
CASSSQAARSNTEAFF
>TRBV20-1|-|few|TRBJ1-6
TGCAGCGTCGCGGCGGGGGTCCCAAATTCACCCCTCCACTTT
CSVAAGVPNSPLHF
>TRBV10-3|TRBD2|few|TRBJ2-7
TGTGCCATCAGTGGGACTAGCGGCTCCTACGAGCAGTACTTC
CAISGTSGSYEQYF
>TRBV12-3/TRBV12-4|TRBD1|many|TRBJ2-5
TGTGCCAGCAGTTCGGGACAGCACCAAGAGACCCAGTACTTC
CASSSGQHQETQYF
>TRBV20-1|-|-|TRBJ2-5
TGCAGTGCCCATACAGCCTACCAAGAGACCCAGTACTTC
CSAHTAYQETQYF
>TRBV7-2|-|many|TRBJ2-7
TGTGCCAGCAGCTTTCGTTATACAGAGCAGTACTTC
CASSFRYTEQYF
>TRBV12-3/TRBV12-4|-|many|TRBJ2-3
TGTGCCAGCAGTTTAGCTTTGGGAGGACACGGAGATACGCAGTATTTT
CASSLALGGHGDTQYF
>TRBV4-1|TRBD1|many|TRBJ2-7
TGCGCCAGCAGCCAAGGTCTGGGACAGGGGATCTACGAGCAGTACTTC
CASSQGLGQGIYEQYF
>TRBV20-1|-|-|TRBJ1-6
TGCAGTGCTAGAGTCGACGGAAGAAATTCACCCCTCCACTTT
CSARVDGRNSPLHF
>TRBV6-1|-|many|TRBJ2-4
TGTGCCAGCATGGTAGACCGGGCTAGGAACATTCAGTACTTC
CASMVDRARNIQYF
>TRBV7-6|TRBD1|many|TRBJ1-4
TGTGCCAGCAGCCCGACAGGGGGCCGTGGAAAACTGTTTTTT
CASSPTGGRGKLFF
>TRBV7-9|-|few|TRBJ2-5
TGTGCCAGCAGCCCCCCGGGGTACCAAGAGACCCAGTACTTC
CASSPPGYQETQYF
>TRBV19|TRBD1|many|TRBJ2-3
TGTGCCAGTAGTTTGAGACAGGGTGGAATAGATACGCAGTATTTT
CASSLRQGGIDTQYF
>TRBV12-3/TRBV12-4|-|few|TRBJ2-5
TGTGCCAGCAGTTTGGGAGAGGCGCAAGAGACCCAGTACTTC
CASSLGEAQETQYF
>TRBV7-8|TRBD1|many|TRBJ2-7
TGTGCCAGCAGCTTAGCCGGGACAGGGGCCCACGAGCAGTACTTC
CASSLAGTGAHEQYF
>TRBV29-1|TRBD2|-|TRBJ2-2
TGCAGCGTTGAAGTGGGCGGGGGGCGTACCGGGGAGCTGTTTTTT
CSVEVGGGRTGELFF
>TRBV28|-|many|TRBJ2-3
TGTGCCAGCACTCGAACTATGTGGACTAGCACAGATACGCAGTATTTT
CASTRTMWTSTDTQYF
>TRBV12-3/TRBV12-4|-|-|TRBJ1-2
TGTGCCAGCAGTTGGGGGGTGGACAGCTATGGCTACACCTTC
CASSWGVDSYGYTF
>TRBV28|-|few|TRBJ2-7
TGTGCCAGCAGTTCCGCCCAATTAGGGGTGCACTACGAGCAGTACTTC
CASSSAQLGVHYEQYF
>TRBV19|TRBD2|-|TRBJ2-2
TGTGCCAGTACCGTCGGGGGGATTCGGAACACCGGGGAGCTGTTTTTT
CASTVGGIRNTGELFF
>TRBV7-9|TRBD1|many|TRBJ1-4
TGTGCCAGCCTTCCAACCGGGACAGGGGTAGAAAAACTGTTTTTT
CASLPTGTGVEKLFF
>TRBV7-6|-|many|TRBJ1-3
TGTGCCAGCAGCTTAGAGAGCAAGGACTCTGGAAACACCATATATTTT
CASSLESKDSGNTIYF
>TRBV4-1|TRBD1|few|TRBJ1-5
TGCGCCAGCAGCCAAGGGCCAGGGGGACAGCCCCAGCATTTT
CASSQGPGGQPQHF
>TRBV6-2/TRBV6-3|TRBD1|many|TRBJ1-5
TGTGCCAGCAGTCGTTCGACAGGGGGACCCACTCAGCCCCAGCATTTT
CASSRSTGGPTQPQHF
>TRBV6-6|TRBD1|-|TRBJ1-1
TGTGCCAGCAATAGACAGGGGGCTGAAGCTTTCTTT
CASNRQGAEAFF